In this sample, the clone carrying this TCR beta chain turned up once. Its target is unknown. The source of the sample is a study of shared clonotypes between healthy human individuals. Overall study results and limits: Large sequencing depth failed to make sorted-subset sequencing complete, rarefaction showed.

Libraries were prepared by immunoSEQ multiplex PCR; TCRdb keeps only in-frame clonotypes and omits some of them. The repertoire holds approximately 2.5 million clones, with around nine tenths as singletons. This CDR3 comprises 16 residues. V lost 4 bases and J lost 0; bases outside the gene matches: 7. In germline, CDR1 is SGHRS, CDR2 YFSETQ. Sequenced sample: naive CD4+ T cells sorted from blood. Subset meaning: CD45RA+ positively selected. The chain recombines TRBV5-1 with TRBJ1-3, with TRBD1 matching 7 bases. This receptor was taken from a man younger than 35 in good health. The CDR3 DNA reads TGCGCCAGCAGCCCGGCGACAGGGAGCTCTGGAAACACCATATATTTT. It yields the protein CASSPATGSSGNTIYF.